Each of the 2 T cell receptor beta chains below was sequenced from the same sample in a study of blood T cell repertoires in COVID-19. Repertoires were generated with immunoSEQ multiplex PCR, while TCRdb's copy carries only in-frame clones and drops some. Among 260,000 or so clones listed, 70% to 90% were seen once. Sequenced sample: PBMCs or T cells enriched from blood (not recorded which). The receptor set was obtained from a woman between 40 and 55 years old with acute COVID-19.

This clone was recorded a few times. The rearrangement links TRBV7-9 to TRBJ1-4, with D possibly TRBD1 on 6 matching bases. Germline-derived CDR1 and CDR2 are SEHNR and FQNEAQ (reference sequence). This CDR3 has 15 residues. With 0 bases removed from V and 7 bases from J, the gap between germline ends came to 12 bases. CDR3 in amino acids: CASSLAAGGGEKLFF. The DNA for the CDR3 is TGTGCCAGCAGCTTAGCGGCGGGGGGCGGTGAAAAACTGTTTTTT.

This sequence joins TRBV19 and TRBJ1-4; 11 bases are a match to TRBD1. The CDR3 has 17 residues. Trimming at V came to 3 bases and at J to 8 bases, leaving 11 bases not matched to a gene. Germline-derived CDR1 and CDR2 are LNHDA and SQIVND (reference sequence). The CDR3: CASSIGQGAPSNEKLFF. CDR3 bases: TGTGCCAGTAGTATCGGACAGGGGGCCCCTTCGAACGAAAAACTGTTTTTT.